Included here is one T cell receptor beta chain sequence, with context. Its antigen remains unidentified. The source of the sample is a study of identical twins. Trimming removed 7 bases from V and 5 bases from J, with 14 bases in between. CDR3 length equals 13 residues. Germline lookup yields CDR1 ENHRY and CDR2 SYGVKD. Template switching introduced a universal primer site, and the cDNA bore unique molecular identifiers. TCRdb re-called the 5' RACE reads through MiXCR, storing one row per CDR3 protein. The sample carries some 600,000 distinct CDR3 sequences, about 7% recorded once. Regarding the study as a whole: Models underpredicted monozygotic twin sharing of out-of-frame TCR alpha. Rather than following the same donors, the conclusions depended on cross-sectional statistical analysis. Clonotypes of the beta chain that were abundant in cord blood carried fewer insertions (memory repertoires showed none).

This same sample was also taken into another study, of yellow fever vaccine responses in identical twins.

Specimen: PBMCs. The chain employs TRBV10-3 and TRBJ2-5; perhaps TRBD2 as D (7 bases). The sequence came from a woman aged 18-29 years in good health. This CDR3 is CAITGGLLETQYF. CDR3 nucleotide sequence: TGTGCCATCACGGGGGGCCTGTTGGAGACCCAGTACTTC.